The 9 T cell receptor beta chains given below trace back to one sample, sequenced in a study of blood T cell repertoires in COVID-19. Sequencing used immunoSEQ multiplex PCR; TCRdb keeps in-frame clones, though not all of them. The repertoire includes more than 70,000 clones, over 70% of them detected once, and around 6.1% sits in the top ten. The sample taken for sequencing was peripheral blood. These receptors originate from a man aged 50 to 59 with active COVID-19.

This clone occurred once. The chain combines TRBV6-1 with TRBJ1-2; perhaps TRBD1 as D (5 bases). Trimming left V 4 bases short and J 7 bases short, with 22 bases between. CDR1 is MNHNS, CDR2 SASEGT, per germline. The CDR3 consists of 16 residues. CDR3 in DNA: TGTGCCAGCAGTGGACACCCAGAAGACTTCACAGGTGGCTACACCTTC. Its protein product is CASSGHPEDFTGGYTF.

The gene calls are TRBV6-5 and TRBJ1-2; D not certain. CDR3 length: 13 amino acids. V lost 0 bases, J lost 6 bases, and 8 bases lay in between. Germline V gene data show CDR1 as MNHEY and CDR2 as SVGAGI. This chain's CDR3 is CASSYSGSHGYTF. CDR3 in DNA: TGTGCCAGCAGTTACTCGGGCAGTCATGGCTACACCTTC.

The V gene is TRBV7-9, the J gene TRBJ2-1, with a possible D match to TRBD1 (6 bases). CDR1 SEHNR and CDR2 FQNEAQ come from the germline V gene (reference sequence). V lost 8 bases to trimming and J lost 2 bases, with 10 bases between them. CDR3 size: 13 residues. For the CDR3, the DNA is TGTGCCAGCGGGACACTAACCTACAATGAGCAGTTCTTC. This sequence encodes CASGTLTYNEQFF.

This clone came up once. This sequence joins TRBV6-5 and TRBJ2-7; D is perhaps TRBD2 (5 bases). Trimming shortened V by 6 bases and J by 2 bases, and 17 bases separated the two germline ends. CDR1 is MNHEY and CDR2 is SVGAGI in the germline V gene. This CDR3 contains 15 residues. CDR3 DNA: TGTGCCAGCAGAACCGGAAGCGGCTCTGCCTACGAGCAGTACTTC. Translation gives CASRTGSGSAYEQYF.

The V call is TRBV6-1, the J call TRBJ2-3; D is perhaps TRBD1 (6 bases). Deletions cut 5 bases from V and 1 base from J, with 10 bases between. Germline V gene lookup returns CDR1 MNHNS and CDR2 SASEGT. The CDR3 length is 14 residues. CDR3 sequence: CASSLQGRTDTQYF. Written as DNA, the CDR3 is TGTGCCAGCAGTTTGCAGGGGCGCACAGATACGCAGTATTTT.

J is TRBJ2-7 and V is TRBV19; D is unclear. Germline V gene data show CDR1 as LNHDA and CDR2 as SQIVND (reference sequence). Trimming shortened V by 3 bases and J by 1 base, and 4 bases separated the two germline ends. CDR3 length: 12 residues. The chain's CDR3 is CASSIGSYEQYF. In DNA form, the CDR3 reads TGTGCCAGTAGTATCGGGTCCTACGAGCAGTACTTC. The full variable domain, with the rest looked up from reference TRBV19 and TRBJ2-7, is DGGITQSPKYLFRKEGQNVTLSCEQNLNHDAMYWYRQDPGQGLRLIYYSQIVNDFQKGDIAEGYSVSREKKESFPLTVTSAQKNPTAFYLCASSIGSYEQYFGPGTRLTVT.

The chain combines TRBV11-1 with TRBJ2-7; 10 positions match TRBD1. This CDR3 comprises 14 residues. Germline loops: CDR1 SGHAT, CDR2 FQDESV (reference sequence). V lost 5 bases to trimming and J lost 7 bases; unmatched junction nucleotides: 8. The CDR3 is CASSPTGGLREQYF. CDR3 bases: TGTGCCAGCAGCCCGACAGGGGGCCTGAGGGAGCAGTACTTC.

The rearrangement joins TRBV6-1 to TRBJ1-4, with 8 positions matching TRBD1. With 4 bases clipped from V and 10 bases from J, the junction kept 14 bases outside the gene matches. Germline loops: CDR1 MNHNS, CDR2 SASEGT. CDR3 length: 16 amino acids. The CDR3 sequence is CASSAVGTGGLGKLFF. CDR3 nucleotide sequence: TGTGCCAGCAGTGCGGTGGGCACAGGGGGTTTAGGAAAACTGTTTTTT.

The chain has TRBV19 and TRBJ1-2; D might be TRBD1 (6 bases). V was shortened by 4 bases and J by 8 bases, with 20 bases between the two germline ends. There are 15 residues in the CDR3. Germline lookup yields CDR1 LNHDA and CDR2 SQIVND (reference sequence). Written as DNA, the CDR3 is TGTGCCAGTAGTACCGGGGGGCCTTCCGCTTCAGGCTACACCTTC. It codes for CASSTGGPSASGYTF. Full variable domain (outside the CDR3, taken from reference TRBV19 and TRBJ1-2): DGGITQSPKYLFRKEGQNVTLSCEQNLNHDAMYWYRQDPGQGLRLIYYSQIVNDFQKGDIAEGYSVSREKKESFPLTVTSAQKNPTAFYLCASSTGGPSASGYTFGSGTRLTVV.